Each of the 15 T cell receptor beta chains below was sequenced from the same sample in a study of a mutant IDH1 vaccine in newly diagnosed glioma (dated by TCRdb to the early 2020s). Library prep was done by the immunoSEQ multiplex PCR assay. TCRdb stores this immuneACCESS table with in-frame sequences only. Part of the clones is absent; in the studies checked, under half of the shortfall reflects unresolved V genes, and no reason is known for the rest. The table for this sample lists fewer than 55,000 clones; 65% of them were counted only once. The ten largest clonotypes hold 4% to 5.5% of the sample. What these receptors recognize is not known. This specimen's time point label, per the study, means: week 47, end of study. Each vaccine dose was 300 ug of a 20-mer mutant IDH1 peptide in Montanide, given subcutaneously with topical imiquimod. Sequenced material: peripheral blood mononuclear cells (PBMCs), taken from a glioma patient whose treatment included an IDH1 peptide vaccine. The receptors shown here come from a man between 40 and 49 years old with glioma. Some clones in this sample may be carry-over from other donors' samples.

This chain joins TRBV27 and TRBJ1-2, with D perhaps TRBD1 (5 bases). V was pared by 4 bases and J by 7 bases, with 22 bases between. The CDR3 sequence is 16 residues long. Germline V lookup: CDR1 MNHEY, CDR2 SMNVEV (reference sequence). The CDR3 DNA sequence: TGTGCCAGCAGTTCCCGGGGAGGAAGAGGGGCGGGTGGCTACACCTTC. It codes for CASSSRGGRGAGGYTF.

The table lists this clone with a few counts. This chain joins TRBV7-9 and TRBJ1-5; unclear D gene. Deletions cut 2 bases from V and 4 bases from J, with 9 bases between. This CDR3 has 14 amino acids. Per the germline V gene, CDR1 is SEHNR and CDR2 is FQNEAQ (reference sequence). The CDR3 DNA reads TGTGCCAGCAGCTTACTCGGGAGGAATCAGCCCCAGCATTTT. Amino acids: CASSLLGRNQPQHF.

The chain joins TRBV6-6 to TRBJ2-3, with 8 bases that match TRBD2. The CDR3 consists of 13 residues. Per germline, CDR1 MNHNY and CDR2 SVGAGI (reference sequence). J lost 8 bases, V lost 5 bases, and 6 bases had no gene match. The CDR3 DNA is TGTGCCAGCAGTCCGGGGGGGGCTGGTACGCAGTATTTT. Its protein product is CASSPGGAGTQYF.

The chain combines TRBV2 with TRBJ2-7; D not certain. The germline V gene has CDR1 SNHLY and CDR2 FYNNEI. V lost 3 bases and J lost 5, with 14 bases in between. The CDR3 has 14 amino acids. The CDR3: CASSDQRVSDEQYF. The CDR3 DNA reads as TGTGCCAGCAGTGATCAAAGGGTATCTGACGAGCAGTACTTC.

This clone appeared a few times. This chain joins TRBV29-1 and TRBJ2-3, with 15 bases matching TRBD2. In germline, CDR1 is SQVTM, CDR2 ANQGSEA. The CDR3 sequence is 15 residues long. Unmatched junction bases numbered 2, after V lost 4 bases and J lost 3 bases. The CDR3 nucleotides read TGCAGCGTTGTAGGGACTAGCGGGGGGACAGATACGCAGTATTTT. Translating gives CSVVGTSGGTDTQYF.

V is TRBV6-5 and J is TRBJ2-3; 14 bases are shared with TRBD2. The trim removed 3 bases at V and 4 bases at J, leaving 3 bases unmatched. Germline V gene data show CDR1 as MNHEY and CDR2 as SVGAGI. The CDR3 loop spans 16 amino acids. The CDR3 DNA is TGTGCCAGCAGTTATGTGGGACTAGCGGGGGCAGATACGCAGTATTTT. It codes for CASSYVGLAGADTQYF.

In this sample, this clone turned up a few times. V and J are TRBV7-8 and TRBJ1-6; 9 nucleotides match TRBD1. The germline gives CDR1 SGHVS, CDR2 FQNEAQ. Trimming removed 1 base from V and 10 bases from J; junction bases left unmatched: 8. This CDR3 comprises 16 residues. Written as DNA, the CDR3 is TGTGCCAGCAGCTTAGACCCCGGGACAGGGAGATCACCCCTCCACTTT. It encodes CASSLDPGTGRSPLHF.

V is TRBV11-1 and J is TRBJ2-7, with a weak D call TRBD2 (6 bases). CDR1 SGHAT and CDR2 FQDESV come from the germline V gene (reference sequence). V lost 8 bases, J lost 7 bases, and 15 bases lay in between. CDR3 length equals 12 residues. The CDR3 nucleotides are TGTGCCAGCGGACGGGACTTGGAGGAGCAGTACTTC. Residues: CASGRDLEEQYF.

V and J are TRBV30 and TRBJ2-7; 8 bases fit TRBD1. The CDR3 length is 14 residues. The germline CDR1 and CDR2 sequences are GTSNPN and SVGIG (reference sequence). The V and J ends lost 4 bases and 2 bases, in that order; junction bases with no gene match: 7. The CDR3 bases are TGTGCCTGGAAGCCGGGACAGGTCGCCTACGAGCAGTACTTC. Amino acid sequence: CAWKPGQVAYEQYF.

This clone turned up a few times. The gene calls are TRBV6-5 and TRBJ1-5; the D is unclear. V lost 2 bases and J lost 9, with 11 bases in between. Germline CDR1 reads MNHEY; CDR2 reads SVGAGI. There are 13 residues in the CDR3. DNA for the CDR3: TGTGCCAGCAGTTACGACGGGTCGGCGCCCCAGCATTTT. Protein: CASSYDGSAPQHF.

This clone was seen only once. V and J are TRBV7-2 and TRBJ2-2, with 14 nucleotides matching TRBD2. The germline V gene has CDR1 SGHTA and CDR2 FQGNSA. This CDR3 spans 18 amino acids. Losses at the gene ends were 5 bases for V and 4 bases for J; bases not matched to a gene: 9. The CDR3 loop reads CASSTRLAGGPGTGELFF. The CDR3 DNA reads TGTGCCAGCAGCACCCGACTAGCGGGGGGGCCTGGCACCGGGGAGCTGTTTTTT.

This sequence joins TRBV20-1 and TRBJ2-7; 8 nucleotides align to TRBD2. The CDR3 spans 11 residues. V lost 5 bases and J lost 6; bases outside the gene matches: 3. Germline V gives CDR1 DFQATT, CDR2 SNEGSKA (reference sequence). The CDR3 sequence: CSARGGTEQYF. CDR3 bases: TGCAGTGCTCGGGGGGGGACCGAGCAGTACTTC.

The chain uses TRBV4-2 and TRBJ1-2, with a weak D call TRBD1 (6 bases). Germline values: CDR1 LGHNA, CDR2 YNFKEQ. The CDR3 sequence is 15 residues long. V lost 0 bases and J lost 7, with 15 bases in between. The chain's CDR3 is CASSQDRGTRGGYTF. The CDR3 DNA is TGTGCCAGCAGCCAAGATAGGGGGACAAGGGGTGGCTACACCTTC.

The V gene is TRBV5-1, the J gene TRBJ2-7; 7 bases match TRBD1. Germline trimming cut 5 bases from V and 4 bases from J; bases unmatched to any gene: 9. Per the germline V gene, CDR1 is SGHRS and CDR2 is YFSETQ. This CDR3 spans 14 amino acids. Written as DNA, the CDR3 is TGCGCCAGCAGATCCGAGGGACAGTTATACGAGCAGTACTTC. This encodes CASRSEGQLYEQYF.

V usage is TRBV7-8 and J usage is TRBJ2-7; D gene uncertain. Germline V gene data show CDR1 as SGHVS and CDR2 as FQNEAQ. The V and J ends lost 5 bases and 3 bases respectively, with 8 bases between them. This CDR3 has 12 amino acids. The CDR3 is CASSPRNYEQYF. CDR3 DNA sequence: TGTGCCAGCAGCCCAAGGAACTACGAGCAGTACTTC.